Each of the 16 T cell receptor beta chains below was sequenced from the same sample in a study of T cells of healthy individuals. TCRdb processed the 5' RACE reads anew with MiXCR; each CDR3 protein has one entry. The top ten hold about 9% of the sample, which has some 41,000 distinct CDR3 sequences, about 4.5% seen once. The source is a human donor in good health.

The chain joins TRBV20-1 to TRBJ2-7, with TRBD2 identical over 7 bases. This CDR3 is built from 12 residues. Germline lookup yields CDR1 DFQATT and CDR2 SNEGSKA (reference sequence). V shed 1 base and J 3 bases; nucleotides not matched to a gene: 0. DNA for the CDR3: TGCAGTGCTAGAGGGGACTACTACGAGCAGTACTTC. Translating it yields CSARGDYYEQYF.

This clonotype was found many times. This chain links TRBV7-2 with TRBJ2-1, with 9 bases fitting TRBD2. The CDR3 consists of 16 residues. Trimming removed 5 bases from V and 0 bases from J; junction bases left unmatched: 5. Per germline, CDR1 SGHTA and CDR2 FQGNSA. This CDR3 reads CASSTYSGSSYNEQFF. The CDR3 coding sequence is TGTGCCAGCAGCACCTATAGCGGGAGCTCCTACAATGAGCAGTTCTTC.

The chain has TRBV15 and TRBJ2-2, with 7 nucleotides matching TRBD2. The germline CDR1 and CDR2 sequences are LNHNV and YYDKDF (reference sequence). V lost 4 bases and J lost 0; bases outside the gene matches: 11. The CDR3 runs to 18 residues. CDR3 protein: CATSNPGLSIANTGELFF. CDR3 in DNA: TGTGCCACCAGCAACCCGGGACTATCAATCGCGAACACCGGGGAGCTGTTTTTT.

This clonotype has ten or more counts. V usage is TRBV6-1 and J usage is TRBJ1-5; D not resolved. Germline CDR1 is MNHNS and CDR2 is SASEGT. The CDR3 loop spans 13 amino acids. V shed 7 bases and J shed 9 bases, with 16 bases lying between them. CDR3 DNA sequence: TGTGCCAGCACCCCGAGGTCTGCATCGCCCCAGCATTTT. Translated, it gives CASTPRSASPQHF.

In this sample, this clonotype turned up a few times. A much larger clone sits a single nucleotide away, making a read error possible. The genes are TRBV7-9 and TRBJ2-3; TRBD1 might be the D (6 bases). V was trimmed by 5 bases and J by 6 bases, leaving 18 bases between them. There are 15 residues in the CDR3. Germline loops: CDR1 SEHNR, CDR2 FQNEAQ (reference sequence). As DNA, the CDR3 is TGTGCCAGCAGCCTAAACCGCAGGGGCGGCGATACGCAGTATTTT. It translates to CASSLNRRGGDTQYF. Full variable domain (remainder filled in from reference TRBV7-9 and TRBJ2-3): DTGVSQNPRHKITKRGQNVTFRCDPISEHNRLYWYRQTLGQGPEFLTYFQNEAQLEKSRLLSDRFSAERPKGSFSTLEIQRTEQGDSAMYLCASSLNRRGGDTQYFGPGTRLTVL.

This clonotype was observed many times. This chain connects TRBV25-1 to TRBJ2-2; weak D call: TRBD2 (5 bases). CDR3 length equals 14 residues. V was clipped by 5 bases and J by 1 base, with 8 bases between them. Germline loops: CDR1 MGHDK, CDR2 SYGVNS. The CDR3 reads CASSTDWNTGELFF. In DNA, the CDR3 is TGTGCCAGCAGTACGGACTGGAACACCGGGGAGCTGTTTTTT.

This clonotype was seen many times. The CDR3 DNA is TGTGCCAGCAGCTTACGCCGGGTAGCCGATCAGCCCCAGCATTTT. Translation: CASSLRRVADQPQHF. The chain carries TRBV7-8 and TRBJ1-5; D gene unclear. The CDR3 totals 15 residues. V gave up 2 bases and J gave up 5 bases, with 13 bases separating them. In germline, CDR1 is SGHVS, CDR2 FQNEAQ.

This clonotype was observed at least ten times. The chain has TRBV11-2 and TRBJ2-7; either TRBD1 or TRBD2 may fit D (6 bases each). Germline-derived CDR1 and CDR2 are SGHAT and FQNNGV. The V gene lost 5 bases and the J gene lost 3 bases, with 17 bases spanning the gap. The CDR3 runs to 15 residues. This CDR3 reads CASSRGDGLGYEQYF. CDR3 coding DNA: TGTGCCAGCAGCAGGGGGGACGGACTCGGCTACGAGCAGTACTTC.

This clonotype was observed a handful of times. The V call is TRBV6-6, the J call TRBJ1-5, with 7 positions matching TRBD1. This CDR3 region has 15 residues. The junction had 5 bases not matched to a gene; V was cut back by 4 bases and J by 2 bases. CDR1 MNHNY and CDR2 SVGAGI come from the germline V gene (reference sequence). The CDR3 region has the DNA TGTGCCAGCAGTTCAGGGGGTATGGGCAATCAGCCCCAGCATTTT. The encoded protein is CASSSGGMGNQPQHF.

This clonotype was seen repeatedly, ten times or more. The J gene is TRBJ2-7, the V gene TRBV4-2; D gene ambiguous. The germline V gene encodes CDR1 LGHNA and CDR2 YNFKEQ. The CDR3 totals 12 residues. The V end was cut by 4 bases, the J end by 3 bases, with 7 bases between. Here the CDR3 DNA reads TGTGCCAGCAGCCGGGATGGCTACGAGCAGTACTTC. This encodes CASSRDGYEQYF.

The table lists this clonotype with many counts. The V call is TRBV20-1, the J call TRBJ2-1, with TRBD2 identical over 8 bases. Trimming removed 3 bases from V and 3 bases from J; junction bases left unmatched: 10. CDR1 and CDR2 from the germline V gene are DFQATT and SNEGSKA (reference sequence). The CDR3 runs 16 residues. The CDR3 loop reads CSARDLLAGSYNEQFF. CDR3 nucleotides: TGCAGTGCTAGGGACCTTCTAGCGGGTAGCTACAATGAGCAGTTCTTC.

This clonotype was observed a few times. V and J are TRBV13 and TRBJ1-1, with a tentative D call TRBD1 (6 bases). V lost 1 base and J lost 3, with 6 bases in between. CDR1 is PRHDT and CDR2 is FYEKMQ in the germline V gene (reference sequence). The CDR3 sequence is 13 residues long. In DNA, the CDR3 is TGTGCCAGCAGCTTAGCAGGGGACACTGAAGCTTTCTTT. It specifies CASSLAGDTEAFF.

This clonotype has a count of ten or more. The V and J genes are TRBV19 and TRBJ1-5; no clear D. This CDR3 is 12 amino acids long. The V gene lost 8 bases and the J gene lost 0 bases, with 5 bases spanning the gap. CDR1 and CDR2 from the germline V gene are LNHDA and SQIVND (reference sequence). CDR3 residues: CASGYSNQPQHF. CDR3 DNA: TGTGCCAGTGGCTATAGCAATCAGCCCCAGCATTTT.

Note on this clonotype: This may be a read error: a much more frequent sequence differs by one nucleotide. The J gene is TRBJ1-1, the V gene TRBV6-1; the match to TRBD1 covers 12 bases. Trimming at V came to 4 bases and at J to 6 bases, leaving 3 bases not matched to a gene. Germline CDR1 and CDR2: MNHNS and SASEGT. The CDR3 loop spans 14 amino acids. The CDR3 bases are TGTGCCAGCAGTGCTGGGACAGGGGGCGCTGAAGCTTTCTTT. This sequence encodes CASSAGTGGAEAFF.

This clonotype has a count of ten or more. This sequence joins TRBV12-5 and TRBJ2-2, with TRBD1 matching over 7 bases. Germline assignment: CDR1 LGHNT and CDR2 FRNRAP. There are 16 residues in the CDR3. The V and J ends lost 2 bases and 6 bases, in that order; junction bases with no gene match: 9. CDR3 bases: TGTGCTAGTGGTTTGACCCGGACAGGATATGCCGGGGAGCTGTTTTTT. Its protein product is CASGLTRTGYAGELFF.

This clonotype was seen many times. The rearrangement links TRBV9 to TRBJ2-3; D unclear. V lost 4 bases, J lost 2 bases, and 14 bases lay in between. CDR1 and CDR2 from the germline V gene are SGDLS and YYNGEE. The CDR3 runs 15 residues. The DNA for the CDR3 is TGTGCCAGCAGCCGCCCGCAAACTATCACAGATACGCAGTATTTT. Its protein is CASSRPQTITDTQYF.